A selection of T cell receptor beta chains follows, all from one sample in a study of cytomegalovirus exposure and HLA in healthy donors. The protocol was immunoSEQ multiplex PCR, while the TCRdb copy is restricted to in-frame clones and leaves out a portion. The sample includes 85,000 to 130,000 clones, 76% seen only once; the top ten take 3% to 4%. The sample comprised PBMCs. These receptors came from a woman in her fifties or sixties in good health and CMV-seropositive. Each CDR3 is given with its conserved first and last residue. A D gene is named only where the DNA matches it firmly. Part of the rows lack a size; the others show once, few, many or a class for expanded clones.

CDR3aa: CASSLNIGGVGNSGANVLTF; CDR3nt: TGTGCCAGCAGCTTAAACATTGGCGGAGTAGGAAACTCTGGGGCCAACGTCCTGACTTTC; j_gene: TRBJ2-6; d_gene: NA; v_gene: TRBV7-6; len: 20; abundance: NA
CDR3aa: CASSVTNQPQHF; CDR3nt: TGTGCCAGCAGTGTAACAAATCAGCCCCAGCATTTT; j_gene: TRBJ1-5; d_gene: NA; v_gene: TRBV2; len: 12; abundance: NA
CDR3aa: CASSQGGSGNTIYF; CDR3nt: TGTGCTAGTAGCCAGGGGGGCTCTGGAAACACCATATATTTT; j_gene: TRBJ1-3; d_gene: TRBD1; v_gene: TRBV19; len: 14; abundance: NA
CDR3aa: CASREEGLLNTEAFF; CDR3nt: TGTGCCAGCAGGGAGGAGGGACTCCTGAACACTGAAGCTTTCTTT; j_gene: TRBJ1-1; d_gene: NA; v_gene: TRBV27; len: 15; abundance: NA
CDR3aa: CASSARLLAGGYNEQFF; CDR3nt: TGTGCCAGCAGCGCGCGACTACTAGCGGGGGGGTACAATGAGCAGTTCTTC; j_gene: TRBJ2-1; d_gene: TRBD2; v_gene: TRBV7-9; len: 17; abundance: NA
CDR3aa: CASSPPGRGWGNEQFF; CDR3nt: TGTGCCAGTAGCCCTCCCGGTCGAGGGTGGGGCAATGAGCAGTTCTTC; j_gene: TRBJ2-1; d_gene: NA; v_gene: TRBV19; len: 16; abundance: NA
CDR3aa: CASTADIPQETQYF; CDR3nt: TGTGCCAGCACCGCCGACATCCCTCAAGAGACCCAGTACTTC; j_gene: TRBJ2-5; d_gene: NA; v_gene: TRBV7-8; len: 14; abundance: NA
CDR3aa: CASSESLAGETQYF; CDR3nt: TGTGCCAGCAGTGAAAGCCTAGCGGGAGAGACCCAGTACTTC; j_gene: TRBJ2-5; d_gene: TRBD2; v_gene: TRBV2; len: 14; abundance: NA
CDR3aa: CASSPEGYEQYF; CDR3nt: TGTGCCAGCAGTCCCGAGGGCTACGAGCAGTACTTC; j_gene: TRBJ2-7; d_gene: NA; v_gene: TRBV6-6; len: 12; abundance: NA
CDR3aa: CASSEGQGGVWGQFF; CDR3nt: TGTGCCAGCAGTGAGGGGCAGGGGGGAGTATGGGGGCAGTTCTTC; j_gene: TRBJ2-1; d_gene: NA; v_gene: TRBV6-1; len: 15; abundance: few
CDR3aa: CASSRTGDSNQPQHF; CDR3nt: TGTGCCAGCAGCCGGACAGGGGATAGCAATCAGCCCCAGCATTTT; j_gene: TRBJ1-5; d_gene: TRBD1; v_gene: TRBV5-5; len: 15; abundance: NA
CDR3aa: CASSAEAGNQPQHF; CDR3nt: TGTGCCAGCAGCGCCGAGGCGGGCAATCAGCCCCAGCATTTT; j_gene: TRBJ1-5; d_gene: NA; v_gene: TRBV5-8; len: 14; abundance: NA
CDR3aa: CASSSQTGATNEKLFF; CDR3nt: TGTGCCAGCAGCTCACAAACGGGTGCAACTAATGAAAAACTGTTTTTT; j_gene: TRBJ1-4; d_gene: NA; v_gene: TRBV5-5; len: 16; abundance: NA
CDR3aa: CASSPSGGSYNEQFF; CDR3nt: TGTGCCAGCAGCCCAAGTGGCGGATCCTACAATGAGCAGTTCTTC; j_gene: TRBJ2-1; d_gene: NA; v_gene: TRBV7-9; len: 15; abundance: NA
CDR3aa: CASSPRGGGYTF; CDR3nt: TGTGCCAGCAGCCCCCGAGGGGGTGGCTACACCTTC; j_gene: TRBJ1-2; d_gene: NA; v_gene: TRBV27; len: 12; abundance: NA
CDR3aa: CASSPGSNEQFF; CDR3nt: TGTGCCAGCAGCCCCGGGAGCAATGAGCAGTTCTTC; j_gene: TRBJ2-1; d_gene: NA; v_gene: TRBV21-1; len: 12; abundance: NA
CDR3aa: CASSVSREWRASTDTQYF; CDR3nt: TGTGCCAGCAGCGTCTCTCGGGAATGGCGGGCCAGCACAGATACGCAGTATTTT; j_gene: TRBJ2-3; d_gene: NA; v_gene: TRBV9; len: 18; abundance: NA
CDR3aa: CASSPGQGAGETQYF; CDR3nt: TGTGCTAGCAGCCCGGGACAGGGGGCAGGGGAGACCCAGTACTTC; j_gene: TRBJ2-5; d_gene: TRBD1; v_gene: TRBV7-7; len: 15; abundance: NA
CDR3aa: CASSRTGTLPYEQYF; CDR3nt: TGTGCCAGCAGCCGAACCGGGACTCTCCCCTACGAGCAGTACTTC; j_gene: TRBJ2-7; d_gene: NA; v_gene: TRBV27; len: 15; abundance: NA
CDR3aa: CASARGINQPQHF; CDR3nt: TGTGCCAGCGCGAGGGGGATTAATCAGCCCCAGCATTTT; j_gene: TRBJ1-5; d_gene: NA; v_gene: TRBV6-1; len: 13; abundance: NA
CDR3aa: CASSAKLGDRGADEQFF; CDR3nt: TGTGCCAGCAGCGCAAAACTGGGGGACAGGGGGGCCGATGAGCAGTTCTTC; j_gene: TRBJ2-1; d_gene: TRBD1; v_gene: TRBV9; len: 17; abundance: NA
CDR3aa: CASSLASGASTDTQYF; CDR3nt: TGCGCCAGCAGCTTGGCTAGCGGGGCTAGCACAGATACGCAGTATTTT; j_gene: TRBJ2-3; d_gene: TRBD2; v_gene: TRBV5-1; len: 16; abundance: once
CDR3aa: CASRYVSEMNTEAFF; CDR3nt: TGTGCCAGTCGGTATGTCAGCGAGATGAACACTGAAGCTTTCTTT; j_gene: TRBJ1-1; d_gene: NA; v_gene: TRBV19; len: 15; abundance: NA
CDR3aa: CASSSNTFYEQYF; CDR3nt: TGCGCCAGCAGCTCCAATACTTTTTACGAGCAGTACTTC; j_gene: TRBJ2-7; d_gene: NA; v_gene: TRBV5-1; len: 13; abundance: once
CDR3aa: CASSNAGVYNEQFF; CDR3nt: TGTGCCAGTAGTAACGCGGGGGTGTACAATGAGCAGTTCTTC; j_gene: TRBJ2-1; d_gene: TRBD2; v_gene: TRBV19; len: 14; abundance: NA
CDR3aa: CASSLSPGGNAYGYTF; CDR3nt: TGTGCCAGCAGTTTATCGCCAGGGGGAAATGCCTATGGCTACACCTTC; j_gene: TRBJ1-2; d_gene: TRBD1; v_gene: TRBV27; len: 16; abundance: once
CDR3aa: CASEEAGANYGYTF; CDR3nt: TGTGCCAGCGAGGAGGCAGGAGCAAACTATGGCTACACCTTC; j_gene: TRBJ1-2; d_gene: NA; v_gene: TRBV6-9; len: 14; abundance: NA
CDR3aa: CASSLDTRAGYTF; CDR3nt: TGTGCCAGCAGCTTGGATACGCGGGCCGGCTACACCTTC; j_gene: TRBJ1-2; d_gene: NA; v_gene: TRBV5-5; len: 13; abundance: NA
CDR3aa: CATEGGVSSYNEQFF; CDR3nt: TGTGCCACTGAGGGAGGGGTTAGCTCCTACAATGAGCAGTTCTTC; j_gene: TRBJ2-1; d_gene: TRBD2; v_gene: TRBV19; len: 15; abundance: NA
CDR3aa: CASSLGRVF; CDR3nt: TGTGCCAGCAGCTTGGGCAGGGTATTC; j_gene: TRBJ2-4; d_gene: NA; v_gene: TRBV5-6; len: 9; abundance: NA
CDR3aa: CASSGRDRGIYEQYF; CDR3nt: TGTGCCAGCAGTGGCCGGGACAGGGGCATCTACGAGCAGTACTTC; j_gene: TRBJ2-7; d_gene: TRBD1; v_gene: TRBV2; len: 15; abundance: NA
CDR3aa: CASSLGVAEETQYF; CDR3nt: TGTGCCAGCAGCCTGGGGGTAGCGGAAGAGACCCAGTACTTC; j_gene: TRBJ2-5; d_gene: NA; v_gene: TRBV9; len: 14; abundance: NA
CDR3aa: CASSFSTGMPQHF; CDR3nt: TGTGCCAGCAGTTTCTCTACAGGGATGCCCCAGCATTTT; j_gene: TRBJ1-5; d_gene: NA; v_gene: TRBV6-5; len: 13; abundance: NA
CDR3aa: CASSYITGGGYGYTF; CDR3nt: TGTGCCAGCAGTTACATTACAGGGGGAGGGTATGGCTACACCTTC; j_gene: TRBJ1-2; d_gene: TRBD1; v_gene: TRBV6-5; len: 15; abundance: NA
CDR3aa: CASSYAGGYEQYF; CDR3nt: TGTGCCAGCAGTTATGCAGGGGGCTACGAGCAGTACTTC; j_gene: TRBJ2-7; d_gene: TRBD1; v_gene: TRBV6-6; len: 13; abundance: once
CDR3aa: CASRPTSGRTDTQYF; CDR3nt: TGTGCCAGCAGGCCTACTAGCGGGAGGACAGATACGCAGTATTTT; j_gene: TRBJ2-3; d_gene: TRBD2; v_gene: TRBV2; len: 15; abundance: NA
CDR3aa: CASSPTGAFSNQPQHF; CDR3nt: TGTGCCAGCAGTCCCACAGGGGCCTTTAGCAATCAGCCCCAGCATTTT; j_gene: TRBJ1-5; d_gene: TRBD1; v_gene: TRBV2; len: 16; abundance: NA
CDR3aa: CASRDGQAGETQYF; CDR3nt: TGTGCCAGCCGGGATGGACAGGCGGGGGAGACCCAGTACTTC; j_gene: TRBJ2-5; d_gene: NA; v_gene: TRBV6-5; len: 14; abundance: few
CDR3aa: CASSSIRTGHRGYTF; CDR3nt: TGTGCCAGCAGCTCAATTCGGACAGGGCATAGGGGCTACACCTTC; j_gene: TRBJ1-2; d_gene: TRBD1; v_gene: TRBV11-2; len: 15; abundance: few
CDR3aa: CASRPSEVSNNEQFF; CDR3nt: TGTGCCAGCAGACCGAGTGAGGTTTCTAACAATGAGCAGTTCTTC; j_gene: TRBJ2-1; d_gene: NA; v_gene: TRBV6-1; len: 15; abundance: NA
CDR3aa: CASSTGQVEAFF; CDR3nt: TGTGCCAGCAGCACCGGACAGGTGGAAGCTTTCTTT; j_gene: TRBJ1-1; d_gene: TRBD1; v_gene: TRBV7-2; len: 12; abundance: NA
CDR3aa: CASSRDRQETQYF; CDR3nt: TGTGCCAGCTCACGCGACAGACAAGAGACCCAGTACTTC; j_gene: TRBJ2-5; d_gene: NA; v_gene: TRBV18; len: 13; abundance: NA
CDR3aa: CASSRGIGGEGTQYF; CDR3nt: TGTGCCAGTAGTAGAGGAATAGGGGGCGAGGGGACCCAGTACTTC; j_gene: TRBJ2-5; d_gene: TRBD1; v_gene: TRBV19; len: 15; abundance: NA